This T cell receptor beta chain is from a study of control samples from healthy donors and cancer patients. Data came from immunoSEQ multiplex PCR; TCRdb stores just in-frame clones and leaves some out. In the table there are 95,000 to 150,000 clones, roughly 92% of which are singletons. Sequencing was done on a sample of blood. The sequence derives from a woman under 30 in good health.

The chain's CDR3 is CASSFTGQSYEQYF. The CDR3 coding sequence is TGTGCCAGCAGCTTTACGGGGCAGTCCTACGAGCAGTACTTC. V and J are TRBV7-8 and TRBJ2-7; D could derive from TRBD1 or TRBD2 (5 bases each). Germline CDR1 and CDR2: SGHVS and FQNEAQ. This CDR3 comprises 14 residues. V was pared by 3 bases and J by 1 base, with 10 bases between.